The 22 T cell receptor beta chains given below trace back to one sample, sequenced in a study of metastatic and nonmetastatic thyroid tumors. No treatment of any kind had been given to any patient before thyroid surgery. Using MiXCR, TCRdb reanalyzed the PCR reads. The data contain 12,000 or so clones, about a third of them singletons. The sequenced sample was tumor tissue. These receptors all come from a female donor with papillary thyroid cancer or a benign thyroid nodule (not recorded which). Some clones in this sample may be carry-over from other donors' samples.

This clone occurred many times. The rearrangement uses TRBV3-1 and TRBJ1-2; D is perhaps TRBD1 (6 bases). This CDR3 has 14 amino acids. Germline CDR1 and CDR2: LGHDT and YNNKEL (reference sequence). Trimming pared 4 bases from V and 12 bases from J, leaving 21 bases between. The CDR3 spells CASSPTSGHTVDTF. The CDR3 DNA follows: TGTGCCAGCAGCCCCACTTCGGGACACACGGTCGACACCTTC.

The chain carries TRBV2 and TRBJ2-7, with D tentatively TRBD2 (5 bases). The CDR3 totals 16 residues. Germline CDR1 is SNHLY and CDR2 is FYNNEI. V was cut by 4 bases and J by 3 bases, with 19 bases left in between. The CDR3 is CASSGQTGKPIYEQYF. The DNA of the CDR3 is TGTGCCAGCAGTGGTCAAACGGGGAAACCCATCTACGAGCAGTACTTC.

This CDR3 is CASSEARVGGADRRGNEQFF. CDR3 bases: TGTGCCAGCAGTGAAGCGCGGGTGGGGGGCGCGGACAGGCGGGGGAATGAGCAGTTCTTC. The rearrangement joins TRBV2 to TRBJ2-1; D possibly uses TRBD1 or TRBD2 (7 bases each). The CDR3 covers 20 residues. The germline V and J ends were trimmed by 0 bases and 7 bases, with 28 bases remaining between them. Germline V gene sequence: CDR1 SNHLY, CDR2 FYNNEI.

This clone has only a few counts. As the CDR3 is not closed by the conserved phenylalanine or tryptophan, this likely results from a read error. Because the CDR3's place on the DNA is in doubt, the DNA is left out and the CDR3 is given as listed by TCRdb. The V call is TRBV12-3 or TRBV12-4, the J call TRBJ2-7. The CDR3 spans 10 amino acids, including both terminal residues. CDR3 in amino acids: CASSTADCSP.

This clone is labeled as medium-sized. V is TRBV2 and J is TRBJ2-1, with D perhaps TRBD1 or TRBD2 (5 bases each). V was shortened by 7 bases and J by 9 bases, with 16 bases between the two germline ends. The length of the CDR3 is 13 residues. Germline V gene data show CDR1 as SNHLY and CDR2 as FYNNEI. CDR3 nucleotides: TGTGCCAGCACCGGGGTACAGAGGGGTGAGCAGTTCTTC. Protein sequence: CASTGVQRGEQFF.

V gene TRBV12-3 or TRBV12-4 combines with J gene TRBJ2-2, with TRBD1 as a possible D gene (6 bases). Trimming left V 6 bases short and J 4 bases short, with 12 bases between. The CDR3 has 14 amino acids. The CDR3 DNA sequence: TGTGCCAGCAGACCTGGACAGACCACCGGGGAGCTGTTTTTT. Translating it yields CASRPGQTTGELFF.

In its sample, this clone ranks as medium-sized. The chain employs TRBV11-2 and TRBJ2-1; a possible D gene is TRBD2 (6 bases). V was trimmed by 2 bases and J by 5 bases, leaving 13 bases between them. Germline V gene lookup returns CDR1 SGHAT and CDR2 FQNNGV. The CDR3 length is 15 residues. The CDR3 sequence is CASSLRLAINNEQFF. CDR3 nucleotide sequence: TGTGCCAGCAGCTTACGGCTAGCGATAAACAATGAGCAGTTCTTC.

This clone was seen repeatedly, ten times or more. This chain connects TRBV29-1 to TRBJ1-2; D is undetermined. The CDR3 has 13 amino acids. The V gene's germline CDR1 is SQVTM and CDR2 ANQGSEA. The V and J ends lost 0 bases and 7 bases respectively, with 12 bases between them. In DNA form, the CDR3 reads TGCAGCGTTGAAGATCCGGGAAGGCTTGGCTACACCTTC. Protein: CSVEDPGRLGYTF.

This clone was seen more than once but under ten times. The junction differs from germline at one of its ends, possibly a read error. The chain links TRBV7-6 to TRBJ2-3; D possibly uses TRBD1 or TRBD2 (5 bases each). Germline V CDR1 and CDR2: SGHVS, FNYEAQ. The CDR3 loop spans 11 amino acids. CDR3 region: CASSQGDTRYF. Here the CDR3 DNA reads TGTGCCAGCAGCCAGGGAGATACGCGGTATTTT.

This clone turned up a few times. The conserved closing phenylalanine or tryptophan is absent in this CDR3, likely reflecting a read error. The identical CDR3 is also encoded by other nucleotide sequences in the sample. This chain joins TRBV7-9 and TRBJ1-1; D remains ambiguous. CDR3 length: 13 amino acids. Germline CDR1 and CDR2: SEHNR and FQNEAQ (reference sequence). CDR3 protein: CASSLDGKGAAFL. Here the CDR3 DNA reads TGCGCCAGCAGCTTAGATGGGAAGGGTGCTGCTTTCCTT.

As concerns this clone: The missing conserved phenylalanine or tryptophan at the end of this CDR3 makes a read error likely. The chain recombines TRBV6-2 or TRBV6-3 with TRBJ1-2; D not resolved. V gave up 6 bases and J gave up 4 bases, with 18 bases separating them. CDR1 and CDR2 (germline): MNHEY, SVGEGT. This CDR3 has 15 residues. The CDR3 protein is CASRRVQWELYGYTV. The CDR3 DNA reads TGTGCCAGCAGGCGGGTACAGTGGGAACTCTATGGCTACACCGTC.

This clone was observed a handful of times. This rearrangement joins TRBV12-3 or TRBV12-4 to TRBJ1-5; D gene ambiguous. The CDR3 totals 14 residues. Trimming stripped 7 bases from V and 3 bases from J, with 13 bases between. The CDR3 sequence: CASTLRGPNQPQHF. The CDR3 bases are TGTGCCAGCACCCTACGAGGTCCCAATCAGCCCCAGCATTTT.

This clone was picked up a small number of times. This chain uses TRBV27 with TRBJ2-1; D might be TRBD1 or TRBD2, each matching 7 bases. The CDR3 is 17 residues long. Germline V gene lookup returns CDR1 MNHEY and CDR2 SMNVEV (reference sequence). Trimming took 4 bases from V and 5 from J, leaving 21 bases between them. Here the CDR3 reads CASSSQGDRDYHNEQFF. CDR3 bases: TGTGCCAGCAGTTCCCAGGGGGACCGGGACTACCACAATGAGCAGTTCTTC.

This clone has ten or more counts. V gene TRBV10-3 combines with J gene TRBJ2-7, with 9 nucleotides matching TRBD2. CDR1 ENHRY and CDR2 SYGVKD come from the germline V gene. Trimming at V came to 10 bases and at J to 4 bases, leaving 11 bases not matched to a gene. The CDR3 consists of 14 residues. The CDR3 spells CATTPGLARYEQYF. The CDR3 DNA sequence: TGTGCCACTACCCCGGGACTAGCTAGATACGAGCAGTACTTC.

The chain is built from TRBV7-6 and TRBJ2-1; the D call may be TRBD1 or TRBD2 (6 bases each). V lost 7 bases and J 5 bases, leaving 12 bases between the germline ends. CDR1 SGHVS and CDR2 FNYEAQ come from the germline V gene. CDR3 length equals 13 residues. The CDR3 spells CASKRGDDNEQFF. The CDR3 DNA sequence: TGTGCCAGCAAGAGGGGGGATGACAATGAGCAGTTCTTC.

V is TRBV6-5 and J is TRBJ2-7; possibly TRBD2 for D (5 bases). CDR3 length: 12 amino acids. The V end was cut by 2 bases, the J end by 5 bases, with 7 bases between. CDR1 MNHEY and CDR2 SVGAGI come from the germline V gene. CDR3 loop: CASSYPTNEQYF. The CDR3, as DNA: TGTGCCAGCAGTTACCCGACTAACGAGCAGTACTTC.

The chain joins TRBV30 to TRBJ2-7; 10 positions agree with TRBD2. Germline loops: CDR1 GTSNPN, CDR2 SVGIG (reference sequence). The trim removed 3 bases at V and 6 bases at J, leaving 8 bases unmatched. The length of the CDR3 is 14 residues. In DNA form, the CDR3 reads TGTGCCTGGAGATTTAGCGGGAGGCTGTCCGAGCAGTACTTC. It is translated as CAWRFSGRLSEQYF.

The chain uses TRBV9 and TRBJ1-2; D possibly corresponds to TRBD1 (5 bases). Per the germline V gene, CDR1 is SGDLS and CDR2 is YYNGEE. Trimming shortened V by 0 bases and J by 3 bases, and 12 bases separated the two germline ends. This CDR3 comprises 15 residues. Here the CDR3 reads CASSVDGGVYYGYTF. CDR3 nucleotides: TGTGCCAGCAGCGTAGATGGAGGGGTGTACTATGGCTACACCTTC.

This clone was counted a few times. The V and J genes are TRBV7-2 and TRBJ2-1, with D tentatively TRBD2 (6 bases). The CDR3 is 12 amino acids. Looked up from germline, CDR1 is SGHTA and CDR2 is FQGNSA. Trimming shortened V by 4 bases and J by 12 bases, and 13 bases separated the two germline ends. The CDR3 is CASSSQVEGQFF. The CDR3 nucleotides read TGTGCCAGCAGCTCTCAAGTGGAGGGGCAGTTCTTC.

The gene calls are TRBV12-3 or TRBV12-4 and TRBJ1-5; weak D call: TRBD1 (5 bases). V lost 1 base and J 0 bases, leaving 10 bases between the germline ends. This CDR3 spans 16 amino acids. The CDR3 here is CASSLVAGYSNQPQHF. The DNA for the CDR3 is TGTGCCAGCAGTTTAGTAGCAGGGTATAGCAATCAGCCCCAGCATTTT.

At least ten counts were recorded for this clone. V and J are TRBV7-1 and TRBJ2-1; 10 nucleotides agree with TRBD2. TRBV7-1 is known as an ORF, though its function is uncertain. The CDR3 loop spans 19 amino acids. J was trimmed by 0 bases and V by 3 bases; bases with no gene match: 11. CDR3 amino acids: CASSSPAGGPGGSYNEQFF. In DNA, the CDR3 is TGTGCCAGCAGCTCCCCAGCGGGAGGGCCCGGGGGCTCCTACAATGAGCAGTTCTTC.

This clone was detected many times. V gene TRBV13 combines with J gene TRBJ2-3, with D maybe TRBD2 (5 bases). Germline lookup yields CDR1 PRHDT and CDR2 FYEKMQ (reference sequence). The CDR3 covers 17 residues. Trimming removed 5 bases at V and 6 bases at J, with 24 bases between. The CDR3 nucleotides are TGTGCCAGCAGCCAAAAGAACGCAGGCCCCGGGGTGGATACGCAGTATTTT. Translated, it gives CASSQKNAGPGVDTQYF.